These 28 T cell receptor beta chains originate from one sample sequenced in a study of T cell responses to AZD1222 COVID-19 vaccine. Clones were sequenced by immunoSEQ multiplex PCR, and TCRdb holds only the in-frame ones, with some missing. The sample lists 95,000 to 150,000 clones; roughly 88% were seen once. Sequencing was performed on peripheral blood, taken on day 0 of AZD1222 vaccination. Every receptor here comes from an adult in good health.

This chain uses TRBV6-4 with TRBJ1-1, with no clear D. CDR3 length: 13 amino acids. Germline CDR1 MRHNA, CDR2 SNTAGT. Trimming removed 6 bases at V and 1 base at J, with 9 bases between. The CDR3 DNA is TGTGCCAGCAGACAGACTGGGAACACTGAAGCTTTCTTT. Residues: CASRQTGNTEAFF.

This chain connects TRBV7-8 to TRBJ1-2; D is ambiguous. Trimming took 5 bases from V and 8 from J, leaving 15 bases between them. Germline V lookup: CDR1 SGHVS, CDR2 FQNEAQ. This CDR3 is 13 amino acids long. The DNA for the CDR3 is TGTGCCAGCAGCCCGCACGAACTTGGGGGCTACACCTTC. Its protein is CASSPHELGGYTF.

This clone showed up just once. The V call is TRBV2, the J call TRBJ2-2; D remains unclear. V was clipped by 5 bases and J by 5 bases, with 6 bases between them. The CDR3 has 12 amino acids. The germline V gene has CDR1 SNHLY and CDR2 FYNNEI. CDR3 in amino acids: CASSTTTGELFF. In DNA, the CDR3 is TGTGCCAGCAGTACGACAACCGGGGAGCTGTTTTTT.

This chain connects TRBV7-2 to TRBJ1-2; D not certain. This CDR3 comprises 14 residues. V was clipped by 2 bases and J by 6 bases, with 13 bases between them. Germline-derived CDR1 and CDR2 are SGHTA and FQGNSA. The CDR3 sequence is CASSLLARVDGYTF. CDR3 coding DNA: TGTGCCAGCAGCTTATTGGCCCGGGTTGATGGCTACACCTTC.

The V gene is TRBV10-3, the J gene TRBJ1-5, with D maybe TRBD1 (5 bases). The V and J ends lost 4 bases and 4 bases respectively, with 8 bases between them. Germline V gives CDR1 ENHRY, CDR2 SYGVKD. CDR3 length equals 13 residues. CDR3 DNA: TGTGCCATCAGTGGACAGAAAAATCAGCCCCAGCATTTT. Protein sequence: CAISGQKNQPQHF.

CDR3 in amino acids: CASSYSRDRASPLHF. In DNA form, the CDR3 reads TGTGCCAGCAGTTACTCGAGGGACAGGGCTTCACCCCTCCACTTT. The chain links TRBV6-6 to TRBJ1-6, with 9 nucleotides matching TRBD1. V gave up 0 bases and J gave up 9 bases; unmatched junction bases: 3. The germline gives CDR1 MNHNY, CDR2 SVGAGI (reference sequence). The CDR3 runs 15 residues.

The chain is built from TRBV12-5 and TRBJ1-1; TRBD1 might be the D (5 bases). V shed 1 base and J shed 6 bases, with 9 bases lying between them. Germline CDR1 is LGHNT and CDR2 is FRNRAP. The CDR3 is 13 amino acids. CDR3 region: CASGLGGSAEAFF. In DNA, the CDR3 is TGTGCTAGTGGTTTGGGGGGGTCGGCTGAAGCTTTCTTT.

This rearrangement joins TRBV27 to TRBJ1-1, with D possibly TRBD1 on 5 matching bases. V was trimmed by 3 bases and J by 3 bases, leaving 14 bases between them. This CDR3 is 15 amino acids long. CDR1 and CDR2 from the germline V gene are MNHEY and SMNVEV (reference sequence). The CDR3 reads CASSFNSWGDTEAFF. The CDR3 nucleotides read TGTGCCAGCAGTTTTAATTCATGGGGGGACACTGAAGCTTTCTTT.

The rearrangement uses TRBV18 and TRBJ2-7; 7 nucleotides agree with TRBD2. Germline V gene lookup returns CDR1 KGHSH and CDR2 LQKENI. V lost 6 bases, J lost 2 bases, and 7 bases stayed unmatched. The CDR3 extends over 14 amino acids. The CDR3 DNA is TGTGCCAGCTCGCGGGGGACGGTTGCCTACGAGCAGTACTTC. This encodes CASSRGTVAYEQYF. The full variable domain, with the rest looked up from reference TRBV18 and TRBJ2-7, is NAGVMQNPRHLVRRRGQEARLRCSPMKGHSHVYWYRQLPEEGLKFMVYLQKENIIDESGMPKERFSAEFPKEGPSILRIQQVVRGDSAAYFCASSRGTVAYEQYFGPGTRLTVT.

This clone was observed a few times. The chain is built from TRBV6-2 or TRBV6-3 and TRBJ2-1; 7 bases line up with TRBD2. Germline values: CDR1 MNHEY, CDR2 SVGEGT. Germline trimming cut 6 bases from V and 0 bases from J; bases unmatched to any gene: 5. The CDR3 contains 15 residues. CDR3 DNA: TGTGCCAGCAGCCCTCTAGCGGTCTCCTACAATGAGCAGTTCTTC. This sequence encodes CASSPLAVSYNEQFF.

The chain is built from TRBV28 and TRBJ2-1, with D possibly called TRBD1 or TRBD2 (5 bases each). Between the trimmed V and J ends, which lost 3 bases and 7 bases, there was a span of 13 bases. The CDR3 has 14 residues. In germline, CDR1 is MDHEN, CDR2 SYDVKM. As DNA, the CDR3 is TGTGCCAGCAGTTTCCCCCTTTGGGGGAATGAGCAGTTCTTC. Translation: CASSFPLWGNEQFF.

Here the CDR3 reads CASSEVQTGAGANVLTF. The CDR3 nucleotides are TGTGCCAGCAGTGAAGTACAGACAGGGGCTGGGGCCAACGTCCTGACTTTC. V is TRBV2 and J is TRBJ2-6; TRBD1 matches at 8 bases. Germline CDR1 SNHLY, CDR2 FYNNEI. The CDR3 has 17 amino acids. With V trimmed by 1 base and J by 2 bases, 4 bases remained unmatched.

The chain couples TRBV5-4 to TRBJ1-2; 12 nucleotides align to TRBD1. The CDR3 consists of 14 residues. Per the germline V gene, CDR1 is SGHNT and CDR2 is YYREEE (reference sequence). Germline trimming cut 4 bases from V and 7 bases from J; bases unmatched to any gene: 5. CDR3 DNA sequence: TGTGCCAGCAGCGGGGACAGGGGGCAGAGTGGCTACACCTTC. It encodes CASSGDRGQSGYTF.

The chain carries TRBV19 and TRBJ1-5, with D uncertain. CDR1 and CDR2 from the germline V gene are LNHDA and SQIVND (reference sequence). Deletions cut 3 bases from V and 5 bases from J, with 8 bases between. The CDR3 covers 13 residues. CDR3 amino acids: CASSIFPDQPQHF. CDR3 coding DNA: TGTGCCAGTAGTATTTTCCCCGATCAGCCCCAGCATTTT.

J is TRBJ2-1 and V is TRBV10-3; 8 nucleotides agree with TRBD2. The V gene's germline CDR1 is ENHRY and CDR2 SYGVKD. V gave up 10 bases and J gave up 1 base; unmatched junction bases: 9. This CDR3 has 15 residues. The CDR3 DNA reads TGTGCCACGCGGGGGGATGGCGTTTCCTACAATGAGCAGTTCTTC. Protein sequence: CATRGDGVSYNEQFF.

The chain carries TRBV11-3 and TRBJ2-5, with D perhaps TRBD1 or TRBD2 (5 bases each). From germline, CDR1 is SGHNT and CDR2 YENEEA. V shed 5 bases and J shed 5 bases, with 18 bases lying between them. The CDR3 has 15 residues. The CDR3 protein is CASSGIVRDGETQYF. For the CDR3, the DNA is TGTGCCAGCAGCGGGATAGTCCGGGACGGGGAGACCCAGTACTTC.

This chain joins TRBV2 and TRBJ1-5; 7 bases map to TRBD1. Germline CDR1 SNHLY, CDR2 FYNNEI. The CDR3 length is 15 residues. V shed 3 bases, J shed 4 bases, and the junction held 6 bases outside the gene matches. The CDR3 here is CASSDRTGRNQPQHF. The CDR3, as DNA: TGTGCCAGCAGTGATAGGACAGGCCGGAATCAGCCCCAGCATTTT.

CDR3 region: CASSALGGHQYF. CDR3 coding DNA: TGTGCCAGCAGCGCGCTTGGGGGTCACCAGTACTTC. This chain links TRBV9 with TRBJ2-5; perhaps D is TRBD1 or TRBD2 (5 bases each). V was trimmed by 3 bases and J by 10 bases, leaving 13 bases between them. The CDR3 is made up of 12 amino acids. Germline loops: CDR1 SGDLS, CDR2 YYNGEE.

The chain uses TRBV2 and TRBJ2-7; D is possibly TRBD2 (6 bases). The CDR3 covers 15 residues. Looked up from germline, CDR1 is SNHLY and CDR2 is FYNNEI. V gave up 0 bases and J gave up 3 bases, with 12 bases separating them. In nucleotides, the CDR3 is TGTGCCAGCAGTGAAGCTCGGGAGTCGTACTACGAGCAGTACTTC. Translation gives CASSEARESYYEQYF.

The chain has TRBV6-2 or TRBV6-3 and TRBJ1-1; 7 bases agree with TRBD1. This CDR3 has 14 amino acids. CDR1 is MNHEY, CDR2 SVGEGT, per germline. V was pared by 2 bases and J by 5 bases, with 5 bases of the junction left unmatched. The CDR3 is CASSYPTTGTEAFF. The CDR3 DNA reads TGTGCCAGCAGTTACCCGACGACAGGGACTGAAGCTTTCTTT.

This chain uses TRBV6-5 with TRBJ1-3, with 7 bases that match TRBD1. CDR3 length equals 14 residues. V lost 6 bases and J lost 6; bases outside the gene matches: 8. Germline CDR1 is MNHEY and CDR2 is SVGAGI. CDR3 amino acids: CASRSTGYENTIYF. The DNA for the CDR3 is TGTGCCAGCAGATCGACAGGGTACGAAAACACCATATATTTT.

The chain links TRBV28 to TRBJ1-4; the D is unclear. V lost 2 bases and J lost 12, with 10 bases in between. This CDR3 contains 12 residues. Germline V gene lookup returns CDR1 MDHEN and CDR2 SYDVKM. The CDR3 sequence: CASSLRRVELFF. Here the CDR3 DNA reads TGTGCCAGCAGTTTACGGCGGGTGGAACTGTTTTTT.

The CDR3 bases are TGTGCCAGCAGTTTATGGCAGGACCCACTTTTGAGCAATCAGCCCCAGCATTTT. Its translation: CASSLWQDPLLSNQPQHF. The rearrangement uses TRBV28 and TRBJ1-5; D not certain. With 0 bases removed from V and 1 base from J, the gap between germline ends came to 16 bases. CDR3 length equals 18 residues. Per germline, CDR1 MDHEN and CDR2 SYDVKM.

The chain recombines TRBV6-5 with TRBJ2-1; a possible D gene is TRBD2 (5 bases). The germline V and J ends were trimmed by 6 bases and 12 bases, with 21 bases remaining between them. Germline CDR1 is MNHEY and CDR2 is SVGAGI. CDR3 length: 14 amino acids. CDR3 sequence: CASSLEPERTAQFF. CDR3 bases: TGTGCCAGCAGCCTTGAGCCGGAGCGGACGGCGCAGTTCTTC.

This clone was counted between two and nine times. This CDR3 reads CASSVGTGSTNEKLFF. DNA for the CDR3: TGTGCCAGCAGCGTCGGGACAGGATCAACTAATGAAAAACTGTTTTTT. The chain employs TRBV9 and TRBJ1-4, with 8 bases that match TRBD1. Germline values: CDR1 SGDLS, CDR2 YYNGEE. The CDR3 runs 16 residues. The ends lost 2 bases at V and 0 bases at J; junction bases unmatched: 3.

The V call is TRBV10-3, the J call TRBJ1-3; D not certain. With 6 bases removed from V and 4 bases from J, the gap between germline ends came to 7 bases. The CDR3 loop spans 12 amino acids. CDR1 ENHRY and CDR2 SYGVKD come from the germline V gene. CDR3 sequence: CAIRDGGNTIYF. CDR3 coding DNA: TGTGCCATCAGGGACGGAGGAAACACCATATATTTT.

The genes are TRBV5-6 and TRBJ2-7; tentatively, D is TRBD2 (5 bases). V was pared by 6 bases and J by 9 bases, with 22 bases between. The CDR3 has 14 residues. CDR1 and CDR2 from the germline V gene are SGHDT and YYEEEE. The CDR3 spells CASTTSRAPAGQYF. The DNA for the CDR3 is TGTGCCAGCACCACCTCGAGGGCCCCCGCGGGGCAGTACTTC.

V usage is TRBV11-1 and J usage is TRBJ2-3; D is possibly TRBD1 or TRBD2 (5 bases each). Trimming stripped 4 bases from V and 2 bases from J, with 13 bases between. This CDR3 spans 15 amino acids. The V gene's germline CDR1 is SGHAT and CDR2 FQDESV (reference sequence). The CDR3: CASSSGAGVTDTQYF. The CDR3, as DNA: TGTGCCAGCAGCTCCGGGGCCGGGGTCACAGATACGCAGTATTTT.